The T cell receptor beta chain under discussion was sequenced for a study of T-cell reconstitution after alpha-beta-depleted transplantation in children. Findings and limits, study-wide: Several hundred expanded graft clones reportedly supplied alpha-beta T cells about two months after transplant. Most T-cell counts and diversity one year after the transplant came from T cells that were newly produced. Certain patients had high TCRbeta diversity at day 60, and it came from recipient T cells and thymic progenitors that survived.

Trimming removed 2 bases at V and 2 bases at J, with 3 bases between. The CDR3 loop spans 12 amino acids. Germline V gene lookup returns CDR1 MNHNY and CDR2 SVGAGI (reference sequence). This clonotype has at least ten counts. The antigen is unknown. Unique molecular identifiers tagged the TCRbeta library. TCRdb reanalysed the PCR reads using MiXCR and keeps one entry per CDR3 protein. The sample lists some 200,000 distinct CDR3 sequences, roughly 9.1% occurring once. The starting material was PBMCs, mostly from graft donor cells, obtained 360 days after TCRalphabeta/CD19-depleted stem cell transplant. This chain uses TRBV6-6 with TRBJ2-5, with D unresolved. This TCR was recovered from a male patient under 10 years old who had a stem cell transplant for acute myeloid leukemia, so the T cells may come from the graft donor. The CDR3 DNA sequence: TGTGCCAGCAGTTACCCACAAGAGACCCAGTACTTC. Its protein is CASSYPQETQYF.